Listed below are T cell receptor beta chains from one sample, sequenced in a study of T cell repertoires in cytomegalovirus infection. Via MiXCR, TCRdb re-called the reads, giving one row per CDR3 protein. Of about 400,000 distinct CDR3 sequences listed, 15% to 20% are singletons. The sequencing sample was made of PBMCs. The origin of the receptors is a human donor in good health (CMV status not recorded). Some clones in this sample may be carry-over from other donors' samples. The conserved cysteine and the conserved F or W are not part of the CDR3 here.

j_call | v_call | cdr3_aa
TRBJ1-3 | TRBV11-2 | ASSGGPSSGNTIY
TRBJ2-3 | TRBV7-3 | ASSLVPRATDTQY
TRBJ2-7 | TRBV12-3/TRBV12-4 | ASSRGQLNEQY
TRBJ2-1 | TRBV7-2 | ASSSNSYNEQF
TRBJ1-2 | TRBV6-8 | ASHRVAEAGGYT
TRBJ1-6 | TRBV25-1 | ASSGNRESSYNSPLH
TRBJ1-5 | TRBV7-8 | ASSSGQLNQPQH
TRBJ2-7 | TRBV5-1 | ASSLERNYEQY
TRBJ2-1 | TRBV6-1 | ASMFSGVSYNEQF
TRBJ2-7 | TRBV5-1 | ASSFPDAHEQY
TRBJ2-7 | TRBV11-2 | ASSYLQGAGEQY
TRBJ1-5 | TRBV20-1 | SARVGGFQPQH
TRBJ1-2 | TRBV6-1 | ASSRTGQGGYT
TRBJ1-5 | TRBV6-2/TRBV6-3 | ASSISGNNQPQH
TRBJ2-7 | TRBV20-1 | SAYSGRADYEQY
TRBJ2-5 | TRBV7-2 | ASTQSRTQETQY
TRBJ2-4 | TRBV12-3/TRBV12-4 | ASRRTGGDIQY
TRBJ1-2 | TRBV7-9 | ASSPIDSGGGYT
TRBJ1-5 | TRBV6-1 | ASSHGTPSNQPQH
TRBJ2-1 | TRBV7-2 | ASSLPGLSYNEQF